Presented here are 14 T cell receptor beta chains from one specimen sequenced in a study of memory CD4+ T cells and cytomegalovirus serostatus. The sort gate was single viable CD3+CD4+CD8-CD45RO+ cells for memory CD4+ T cells. The protocol was immunoSEQ multiplex PCR, while the TCRdb copy is restricted to in-frame clones and leaves out a portion. The sample has 35,000 to 45,000 clones, around three quarters seen once. The sequenced material came from memory CD4+ T cells from blood. These receptors were collected from an adult in good health and CMV-seropositive.

This clone appeared a single time. The V call is TRBV7-3, the J call TRBJ2-4, with 11 bases lining up with TRBD1. The CDR3 has 13 amino acids. CDR1 is SGHTA and CDR2 is FQGTGA in the germline V gene. J was trimmed by 11 bases and V by 3 bases; bases with no gene match: 3. CDR3 DNA: TGTGCCAGCAGCTTCCGGGACAGGGGGGTTCAGTACTTC. Its translation is CASSFRDRGVQYF.

This clone was recorded a few times. The chain combines TRBV7-9 with TRBJ2-2, with 10 bases matching TRBD2. Trimming took 2 bases from V and 6 from J; bases not matched to a gene: 12. The V gene's germline CDR1 is SEHNR and CDR2 FQNEAQ (reference sequence). The CDR3 consists of 18 residues. This CDR3 is CASSLPLAGVAAAGELFF. In DNA form, the CDR3 reads TGTGCCAGCAGCTTACCCCTAGCGGGAGTAGCGGCGGCCGGGGAGCTGTTTTTT.

The V gene is TRBV5-6, the J gene TRBJ1-2; D ambiguous. Per the germline V gene, CDR1 is SGHDT and CDR2 is YYEEEE. The CDR3 is 13 residues long. V was clipped by 1 base and J by 4 bases, with 8 bases between them. The CDR3 sequence: CASSLTGSYGYTF. For the CDR3, the DNA is TGTGCCAGCAGCTTGACGGGCAGCTATGGCTACACCTTC.

The chain uses TRBV9 and TRBJ2-5; the match to TRBD2 covers 11 bases. Germline assignment: CDR1 SGDLS and CDR2 YYNGEE. Trimming at V came to 0 bases and at J to 3 bases, leaving 4 bases not matched to a gene. The CDR3 has 16 residues. CDR3 loop: CASSVGSGRVKETQYF. CDR3 in DNA: TGTGCCAGCAGCGTAGGTAGCGGGAGGGTTAAAGAGACCCAGTACTTC.

The chain employs TRBV10-2 and TRBJ1-6, with 10 bases lining up with TRBD1. V dropped 5 bases and J dropped 9; count of bases not matched to a gene: 7. This CDR3 contains 15 residues. Germline V gene sequence: CDR1 WSHSY, CDR2 SAAADI. The CDR3 bases are TGCGCCAGCAGTACCGGGACAGGGGACGGTTCACCCCTCCACTTT. This sequence encodes CASSTGTGDGSPLHF.

The chain has TRBV2 and TRBJ1-2; D gene uncertain. V lost 1 base to trimming and J lost 5 bases, with 8 bases between them. The CDR3 has 13 amino acids. In germline, CDR1 is SNHLY, CDR2 FYNNEI. The CDR3, as DNA: TGTGCCAGCAGTGAAGGTGAGGGTTATGGCTACACCTTC. This encodes CASSEGEGYGYTF. The variable domain in full, completed from reference TRBV2 and TRBJ1-2, reads EPEVTQTPSHQVTQMGQEVILRCVPISNHLYFYWYRQILGQKVEFLVSFYNNEISEKSEIFDDQFSVERPDGSNFTLKIRSTKLEDSAMYFCASSEGEGYGYTFGSGTRLTVV.

This clone was detected only a few times. The gene calls are TRBV2 and TRBJ1-5; no firm D call. The CDR3 extends over 15 amino acids. The germline V gene encodes CDR1 SNHLY and CDR2 FYNNEI. V was shortened by 4 bases and J by 3 bases, with 13 bases between the two germline ends. The CDR3 region has the DNA TGTGCCAGCAGTGTTGGTGGGCAGGCCAATCAGCCCCAGCATTTT. It translates to CASSVGGQANQPQHF. Full variable domain (missing parts from reference TRBV2 and TRBJ1-5): EPEVTQTPSHQVTQMGQEVILRCVPISNHLYFYWYRQILGQKVEFLVSFYNNEISEKSEIFDDQFSVERPDGSNFTLKIRSTKLEDSAMYFCASSVGGQANQPQHFGDGTRLSIL.

The chain is built from TRBV5-1 and TRBJ2-7; the match to TRBD2 covers 9 bases. The CDR3 is made up of 14 amino acids. With 0 bases clipped from V and 6 bases from J, the junction kept 4 bases outside the gene matches. CDR1 is SGHRS and CDR2 is YFSETQ in the germline V gene. CDR3 in DNA: TGCGCCAGCAGCTTGGTTAGCGGGAGTTTCGAGCAGTACTTC. It specifies CASSLVSGSFEQYF.

This sequence joins TRBV18 and TRBJ2-3; 9 bases align to TRBD2. The V gene's germline CDR1 is KGHSH and CDR2 LQKENI. The CDR3 loop spans 16 amino acids. The trim removed 6 bases at V and 1 base at J, leaving 8 bases unmatched. The CDR3 DNA reads as TGTGCCAGCTCTACATACGCGGGGGGGGGCACAGATACGCAGTATTTT. It specifies CASSTYAGGGTDTQYF.

The chain couples TRBV5-1 to TRBJ2-5, with TRBD2 as a possible D gene (5 bases). Deletions cut 4 bases from V and 5 bases from J, with 6 bases between. The CDR3 is 11 amino acids. CDR1 and CDR2 from the germline V gene are SGHRS and YFSETQ. The CDR3 DNA is TGCGCCAGCAGCGGCGGGGAGACCCAGTACTTC. Its protein is CASSGGETQYF.

The V gene is TRBV4-3, the J gene TRBJ1-1; no firm D call. Between the trimmed V and J ends, which lost 0 bases and 9 bases, there was a span of 11 bases. CDR1 LGHNA and CDR2 YSLEER come from the germline V gene. CDR3 length: 13 residues. The CDR3 DNA reads TGCGCCAGCAGCCAAGATTTCGCGGAGAAAGCTTTCTTT. Translating gives CASSQDFAEKAFF.

The V gene is TRBV6-1, the J gene TRBJ2-7; perhaps TRBD2 as D (7 bases). Germline CDR1 and CDR2: MNHNS and SASEGT. V was pared by 7 bases and J by 1 base, with 14 bases between. This CDR3 spans 14 amino acids. Here the CDR3 DNA reads TGTGCCAGCATGTCCGGGGGGCTATCCTACGAGCAGTACTTC. Translated: CASMSGGLSYEQYF.

This CDR3 reads CASSSLGWGANTGELFF. CDR3 DNA sequence: TGTGCCAGCAGCTCCCTCGGGTGGGGGGCGAACACCGGGGAGCTGTTTTTT. The rearrangement links TRBV7-2 to TRBJ2-2, with D possibly TRBD2 on 6 matching bases. The CDR3 contains 17 residues. The germline gives CDR1 SGHTA, CDR2 FQGNSA. V gave up 4 bases and J gave up 0 bases, with 15 bases separating them. The complete variable domain, with remaining parts taken from reference TRBV7-2 and TRBJ2-2, reads GAGVSQSPSNKVTEKGKDVELRCDPISGHTALYWYRQSLGQGLEFLIYFQGNSAPDKSGLPSDRFSAERTGGSVSTLTIQRTQQEDSAVYLCASSSLGWGANTGELFFGEGSRLTVL.

The chain recombines TRBV6-1 with TRBJ1-4, with TRBD1 as a possible D gene (6 bases). The CDR3 has 17 amino acids. V was pared by 1 base and J by 3 bases, with 15 bases between. Per germline, CDR1 MNHNS and CDR2 SASEGT. The CDR3 nucleotides are TGTGCCAGCAGTGAAGGTTGGGGAGGGGGGCCTAATGAAAAACTGTTTTTT. The encoded protein is CASSEGWGGGPNEKLFF.